This T cell receptor (beta chain) was recorded in a study of T cells after yellow fever vaccination. The CDR3 is made up of 16 amino acids. V lost 6 bases and J 4 bases, leaving 21 bases between the germline ends. In germline, CDR1 is SGHVS, CDR2 FNYEAQ. One entry per CDR3 protein, called by TCRdb with MiXCR from the 5' RACE reads. The sample contains 300,000 to 400,000 distinct CDR3 sequences, about 10% of which appear only once. The V call is TRBV7-6, the J call TRBJ2-5, with TRBD2 as a possible D gene (6 bases). The input for sequencing was CD4+ T cells sorted from PBMCs, taken 45 days after the yellow fever booster vaccination. The source of this sequence is a man younger than 35 who received the YFV17D yellow fever vaccine. The CDR3 region is CASRSAGGAARETQYF. The CDR3 nucleotides read TGTGCCAGCAGATCCGCTGGAGGGGCAGCTCGAGAGACCCAGTACTTC.